The 21 T cell receptor beta chains below come from one sample, sequenced in a study of human T cells and chemical hapten exposure (dated by TCRdb to the early 2020s). What the time point label conveys for this sample: patch test 1, 2 weeks after DPC sensitization. This sample's treatment or condition label indicates: therapeutic diphenylcyclopropenone sensitization with weekly scalp DPC. The library came from RACE. TCRdb names NextSeq 500 as the instrument used. TCRdb reprocessing: public reads trimmed at Q25 with fastp, clones called with MiXCR, in-frame beta chains kept. Under each unique CDR3 protein, matching rows form one entry showing the most common genes and DNA. For this sample the table gives 180,000 or so distinct CDR3 sequences, of which 20% to 25% were detected only once. The ten most abundant clones make up approximately 6.7% of the sample. This sample comprised whole blood, obtained in connection with sensitization to the hapten diphenylcyclopropenone (DPC). Receptors were obtained from a woman between 50 and 59 years old with alopecia areata. Some clones in this sample may be carry-over from other donors' samples.

The CDR3 DNA reads TGTGCCATCAGAGCGACAGGGAATCAGCCCCAGCATTTT. Protein: CAIRATGNQPQHF. The chain carries TRBV10-3 and TRBJ1-5; 7 bases are a match to TRBD1. Trimming at V came to 6 bases and at J to 4 bases, leaving 3 bases not matched to a gene. Per the germline V gene, CDR1 is ENHRY and CDR2 is SYGVKD. The CDR3 length is 13 residues.

Only a few counts were recorded for this clonotype. The chain combines TRBV7-9 with TRBJ2-2; D is perhaps TRBD1 (6 bases). The CDR3 has 16 amino acids. Germline loops: CDR1 SEHNR, CDR2 FQNEAQ (reference sequence). Trimming shortened V by 8 bases and J by 3 bases, and 19 bases separated the two germline ends. CDR3 loop: CASPRTATLYTGELFF. In DNA, the CDR3 is TGTGCCAGCCCGAGGACAGCGACTCTTTACACCGGGGAGCTGTTTTTT.

This clonotype was counted only a few times. The CDR3 is CSARGGLRAGVNNEQFF. The CDR3 DNA reads as TGCAGTGCTAGAGGGGGTCTTCGAGCGGGCGTCAACAATGAGCAGTTCTTC. The chain recombines TRBV20-1 with TRBJ2-1; possible D gene TRBD2, 6 bases. The CDR3 loop spans 17 amino acids. Germline V gene data show CDR1 as DFQATT and CDR2 as SNEGSKA (reference sequence). V was shortened by 1 base and J by 5 bases, with 21 bases between the two germline ends.

The chain couples TRBV27 to TRBJ1-2; TRBD1 matches at 11 bases. V lost 3 bases, J lost 2 bases, and 11 bases stayed unmatched. CDR3 length equals 18 residues. CDR1 MNHEY and CDR2 SMNVEV come from the germline V gene (reference sequence). The CDR3 sequence: CASSFLGPWTGGNYGYTF. DNA of the CDR3: TGTGCCAGCAGTTTTCTGGGCCCCTGGACAGGGGGCAACTATGGCTACACCTTC.

This clonotype was seen only once. This rearrangement joins TRBV20-1 to TRBJ2-1, with D possibly matching TRBD2 (6 bases). V was pared by 7 bases and J by 4 bases, with 14 bases between. CDR3 length equals 13 residues. Germline lookup yields CDR1 DFQATT and CDR2 SNEGSKA (reference sequence). The CDR3 reads CSVRDSIYNEQFF. The CDR3 coding sequence is TGCAGTGTTCGGGACTCCATATACAATGAGCAGTTCTTC.

This clonotype has only a few counts. The V gene is TRBV5-1, the J gene TRBJ2-6; D tentatively fits TRBD1 or TRBD2 (5 bases each). V was clipped by 3 bases and J by 4 bases, with 11 bases between them. The germline gives CDR1 SGHRS, CDR2 YFSETQ. The CDR3 contains 15 residues. The DNA of the CDR3 is TGCGCCAGCAGCTCGGGACCCCCCGGGGCCAACGTCCTGACTTTC. Its translation is CASSSGPPGANVLTF.

The chain links TRBV9 to TRBJ2-1; 7 bases fit TRBD2. The germline CDR1 and CDR2 sequences are SGDLS and YYNGEE. After removal of 9 bases from V and 7 bases from J, the junction contained 10 bases not matched to a gene. The CDR3 is made up of 13 amino acids. CDR3 in amino acids: CATSQRDGNEQFF. The CDR3, as DNA: TGTGCCACGTCCCAGCGGGATGGTAATGAGCAGTTCTTC.

This clonotype was counted between two and nine times. V gene TRBV2 combines with J gene TRBJ2-7, with 10 bases matching TRBD1. The ends lost 6 bases at V and 8 bases at J; junction bases unmatched: 13. The CDR3 sequence is 15 residues long. Germline V gene data show CDR1 as SNHLY and CDR2 as FYNNEI. CDR3 loop: CASRGGTGVAEKQYF. CDR3 in DNA: TGTGCCAGCAGAGGGGGGACAGGGGTTGCGGAGAAGCAGTACTTC.

This chain joins TRBV6-1 and TRBJ1-5; tentative D call: TRBD1 (5 bases). CDR1 MNHNS and CDR2 SASEGT come from the germline V gene. Deletions cut 6 bases from V and 0 bases from J, with 12 bases between. The CDR3 is made up of 15 amino acids. DNA of the CDR3: TGTGCCAGCAGCCCCAAGACAGATAGCAATCAGCCCCAGCATTTT. Amino acid sequence: CASSPKTDSNQPQHF.

This chain uses TRBV7-9 with TRBJ2-1; TRBD1 agrees at 7 bases. Germline V gene sequence: CDR1 SEHNR, CDR2 FQNEAQ (reference sequence). This CDR3 region has 16 residues. Germline trimming cut 5 bases from V and 0 bases from J; bases unmatched to any gene: 7. In nucleotides, the CDR3 is TGTGCCAGCAGCCCCCGGTGGGACAGCTCCTACAATGAGCAGTTCTTC. It specifies CASSPRWDSSYNEQFF.

The chain employs TRBV28 and TRBJ1-1, with 8 nucleotides matching TRBD1. The V and J ends lost 5 bases and 4 bases, in that order; junction bases with no gene match: 9. The CDR3 is 15 amino acids. Germline V gene sequence: CDR1 MDHEN, CDR2 SYDVKM. This CDR3 is CASSPPTGVGTEAFF. As DNA, the CDR3 is TGTGCCAGCAGTCCACCGACAGGGGTTGGCACTGAAGCTTTCTTT. Filled out from reference TRBV28 and TRBJ1-1, the complete variable domain reads DVKVTQSSRYLVKRTGEKVFLECVQDMDHENMFWYRQDPGLGLRLIYFSYDVKMKEKGDIPEGYSVSREKKERFSLILESASTNQTSMYLCASSPPTGVGTEAFFGQGTRLTVV.

In its sample, this clonotype was seen a few times. The CDR3 reads CASSLALAGATDTQYF. CDR3 sequence (DNA): TGCGCCAGCAGCTTGGCGCTAGCGGGAGCAACAGATACGCAGTATTTT. The chain joins TRBV5-1 to TRBJ2-3; TRBD2 agrees at 10 bases. The CDR3 runs to 16 residues. Per germline, CDR1 SGHRS and CDR2 YFSETQ. V trimming: 0 bases; J trimming: 3 bases; junction bases outside the gene matches: 4.

This clonotype was counted many times. The V and J genes are TRBV29-1 and TRBJ2-6; 8 bases are shared with TRBD1. The CDR3 loop spans 17 amino acids. Germline V CDR1 and CDR2: SQVTM, ANQGSEA. The ends lost 6 bases at V and 0 bases at J; junction bases unmatched: 10. In nucleotides, the CDR3 is TGCAGCGTCCACCAGGGGGCCCTCAGCTCTGGGGCCAACGTCCTGACTTTC. Its translation: CSVHQGALSSGANVLTF.

This clonotype has only a few counts. The chain employs TRBV10-3 and TRBJ2-7, with 8 bases that match TRBD2. Germline V gene sequence: CDR1 ENHRY, CDR2 SYGVKD. V lost 0 bases, J lost 6 bases, and 4 bases stayed unmatched. The CDR3 has 14 amino acids. The CDR3 protein is CAISESAGVSEQYF. CDR3 bases: TGTGCCATCAGTGAGTCAGCGGGGGTTAGCGAGCAGTACTTC.

The chain couples TRBV29-1 to TRBJ1-4, with 7 bases that match TRBD1. In germline, CDR1 is SQVTM, CDR2 ANQGSEA. CDR3 length: 13 residues. After removal of 3 bases from V and 6 bases from J, the junction contained 4 bases not matched to a gene. The CDR3 sequence is CSVDNRGHEKLFF. The CDR3 region has the DNA TGCAGCGTTGACAATAGGGGGCATGAAAAACTGTTTTTT.

This clonotype was observed many times. This sequence joins TRBV20-1 and TRBJ2-1; 8 bases match TRBD2. Trimming took 6 bases from V and 3 from J; bases not matched to a gene: 10. Germline V gene sequence: CDR1 DFQATT, CDR2 SNEGSKA (reference sequence). The CDR3 length is 15 residues. As DNA, the CDR3 is TGCAGTGCCAAGAGCGGGAGAGATAGCTACAATGAGCAGTTCTTC. Encoded protein: CSAKSGRDSYNEQFF.

This clonotype was picked up a small number of times. The V call is TRBV9, the J call TRBJ2-6; D is unresolved. V lost 4 bases, J lost 0 bases, and 11 bases lay in between. The CDR3 runs to 16 residues. The germline CDR1 and CDR2 sequences are SGDLS and YYNGEE. CDR3 amino acids: CASSPRLLSGANVLTF. As DNA, the CDR3 is TGTGCCAGCAGCCCACGACTGCTCTCTGGGGCCAACGTCCTGACTTTC.

This chain connects TRBV7-2 to TRBJ2-2; D remains ambiguous. In germline, CDR1 is SGHTA, CDR2 FQGNSA. CDR3 size: 14 residues. The V and J ends lost 1 base and 3 bases respectively, with 6 bases between them. DNA for the CDR3: TGTGCCAGCAGCTTAGACTCCTACACCGGGGAGCTGTTTTTT. As protein: CASSLDSYTGELFF.

The chain carries TRBV9 and TRBJ2-7; 10 positions agree with TRBD2. The CDR3 sequence is 16 residues long. In germline, CDR1 is SGDLS, CDR2 YYNGEE. The V and J ends lost 4 bases and 4 bases, in that order; junction bases with no gene match: 11. The CDR3 DNA reads TGTGCCAGCAGCCCACGGGTACAGCGGGAGGGGTACGAGCAGTACTTC. Protein sequence: CASSPRVQREGYEQYF. The complete variable domain, with remaining parts taken from reference TRBV9 and TRBJ2-7, reads DSGVTQTPKHLITATGQRVTLRCSPRSGDLSVYWYQQSLDQGLQFLIQYYNGEERAKGNILERFSAQQFPDLHSELNLSSLELGDSALYFCASSPRVQREGYEQYFGPGTRLTVT.

This chain links TRBV12-3 or TRBV12-4 with TRBJ1-1; D unresolved. The CDR3 runs 12 residues. V was pared by 3 bases and J by 7 bases, with 9 bases between. CDR3 protein: CASSFQGSEAFF. The CDR3 region has the DNA TGTGCCAGCAGTTTTCAAGGCAGTGAAGCTTTCTTT.

In this sample, this clonotype turned up a few times. The chain carries TRBV19 and TRBJ2-3; D possibly corresponds to TRBD2 (6 bases). The CDR3 length is 14 residues. CDR1 is LNHDA, CDR2 SQIVND, per germline (reference sequence). Trimming cost V 7 bases and J 5 bases, with 16 bases left between them. The CDR3 DNA follows: TGTGCCAGTAATTTCCCCGGGAGTGGAGATACGCAGTATTTT. Amino acid sequence: CASNFPGSGDTQYF.